Shown below are 2 T cell receptor beta chains from a single sample sequenced in a study of shared clonotypes between healthy human individuals. The protocol was immunoSEQ multiplex PCR, while the TCRdb copy is restricted to in-frame clones and leaves out a portion. Of a few million clones in the sample, just over 90% were seen once. Sample: naive CD4+ T cells sorted from blood. Sample subset: CD45RA+ positively selected. The receptors were sampled from a man aged 18 to 35 in good health.

The rearrangement joins TRBV11-2 to TRBJ2-5; possibly TRBD1 or TRBD2 for D (6 bases each). V lost 1 base to trimming and J lost 12 bases, with 9 bases between them. Germline values: CDR1 SGHAT, CDR2 FQNNGV. The CDR3 has 11 amino acids. The CDR3 nucleotides read TGTGCCAGCAGCTTAGGGGGGGCGGAGTACTTC. The encoded protein is CASSLGGAEYF.

The chain couples TRBV7-8 to TRBJ2-3; no definite D call. The V gene lost 1 base and the J gene lost 0 bases, with 14 bases spanning the gap. Germline assignment: CDR1 SGHVS and CDR2 FQNEAQ. The CDR3 has 17 residues. The CDR3 spells CASSLVPKVPSTDTQYF. CDR3 sequence (DNA): TGTGCCAGCAGCTTAGTCCCTAAAGTCCCTAGCACAGATACGCAGTATTTT. The full variable domain, rest sourced from reference TRBV7-8 and TRBJ2-3, is GAGVSQSPRYKVAKRGQDVALRCDPISGHVSLFWYQQALGQGPEFLTYFQNEAQLDKSGLPSDRFFAERPEGSVSTLKIQRTQQEDSAVYLCASSLVPKVPSTDTQYFGPGTRLTVL.